This T cell receptor beta chain was obtained from a study of blood T cell repertoires in COVID-19. About the research overall: Material from acute and convalescent COVID-19 was sourced from the United States, Italy and Spain.

A single count supports this clone. Method: immunoSEQ multiplex PCR; TCRdb's copy keeps in-frame clones and lacks some. The data hold 210,000 or so clones, with almost 85% observed a single time. Material for sequencing was peripheral blood. The TCR was taken from a woman aged 35 to 49 with acute or convalescent COVID-19.

The CDR3 DNA reads TGTGCCAGCAGCCGAGCGACTAGCGGGGGGCCGGGCACCGGGGAGCTGTTTTTT. Protein sequence: CASSRATSGGPGTGELFF. The J gene is TRBJ2-2, the V gene TRBV7-6, with 13 bases lining up with TRBD2. Looked up from germline, CDR1 is SGHVS and CDR2 is FNYEAQ. CDR3 length: 18 amino acids. The junction had 10 bases not matched to a gene; V was cut back by 5 bases and J by 4 bases. Supplemented by reference TRBV7-6 and TRBJ2-2, the full variable domain reads GAGVSQSPRYKVTKRGQDVALRCDPISGHVSLYWYRQALGQGPEFLTYFNYEAQQDKSGLPNDRFSAERPEGSISTLTIQRTEQRDSAMYRCASSRATSGGPGTGELFFGEGSRLTVL.